The 28 T cell receptor beta chains below come from one sample, sequenced in a study of T cell repertoires in cytomegalovirus infection. For these TCRs, the target antigens are not known. TCRdb re-analysed the reads in MiXCR, keeping a single row per CDR3 protein. The table lists some 900,000 distinct CDR3 sequences, 30% to 35% of them singletons. The specimen was cultured CD8+ T cells from PBMCs, collected from culture after CMV antigen stimulation. The receptor source for this set is a human donor in good health (CMV status not recorded). Some clones in this sample may be carry-over from other donors' samples.

The rearrangement uses TRBV7-9 and TRBJ2-3; D is possibly TRBD1 or TRBD2 (6 bases each). Trimming took 11 bases from V and 0 from J, leaving 15 bases between them. The CDR3 runs to 14 residues. CDR1 and CDR2 (germline): SEHNR, FQNEAQ (reference sequence). The CDR3 DNA follows: TGTGCCGGTAAGGGGGGACTTAGCACAGATACGCAGTATTTT. This translates into CAGKGGLSTDTQYF.

The table lists this clonotype with many counts. The V gene is TRBV7-6, the J gene TRBJ2-7; D may be TRBD2 (6 bases). This CDR3 is 14 amino acids long. V lost 5 bases and J lost 4, with 15 bases in between. The germline V gene encodes CDR1 SGHVS and CDR2 FNYEAQ. CDR3 region: CASSMAGNKYEQYF. Here the CDR3 DNA reads TGTGCCAGCAGCATGGCGGGGAATAAGTACGAGCAGTACTTC.

The genes are TRBV6-1 and TRBJ2-1, with TRBD1 as a possible D gene (6 bases). Germline loops: CDR1 MNHNS, CDR2 SASEGT. CDR3 length equals 14 residues. Trimming took off 4 bases at V and 6 bases at J, with 13 bases between the two ends. CDR3 in amino acids: CASSVQGNTNEQFF. CDR3 in DNA: TGTGCCAGCAGTGTACAGGGAAATACCAATGAGCAGTTCTTC.

V and J are TRBV10-3 and TRBJ2-1, with D possibly being TRBD1 or TRBD2 (6 bases each). CDR1 is ENHRY, CDR2 SYGVKD, per germline. V shed 7 bases and J shed 5 bases, with 12 bases lying between them. This CDR3 spans 13 amino acids. CDR3 amino acids: CAIIGGPHNEQFF. CDR3 sequence (DNA): TGTGCCATCATTGGGGGGCCCCACAATGAGCAGTTCTTC.

This clonotype was detected a few times. This chain connects TRBV2 to TRBJ2-3, with a possible D match to TRBD1 (5 bases). CDR3 length equals 14 residues. Germline V gene sequence: CDR1 SNHLY, CDR2 FYNNEI. Trimming took 8 bases from V and 4 from J, leaving 16 bases between them. In DNA form, the CDR3 reads TGTGCCAGCCCGGAAGGGGATGGAGCAGATACGCAGTATTTT. Amino acid sequence: CASPEGDGADTQYF.

The chain uses TRBV20-1 and TRBJ1-2, with D possibly TRBD1 on 5 matching bases. The CDR3 loop spans 11 amino acids. The V gene lost 6 bases and the J gene lost 3 bases, with 8 bases spanning the gap. Germline V CDR1 and CDR2: DFQATT, SNEGSKA (reference sequence). DNA for the CDR3: TGCAGTGCCGACAGATACTATGGCTACACCTTC. Protein: CSADRYYGYTF.

This clonotype was detected a few times. The V gene is TRBV12-5, the J gene TRBJ2-7; weak D call: TRBD2 (7 bases). Trimming shortened V by 5 bases and J by 5 bases, and 10 bases separated the two germline ends. Germline V gene data show CDR1 as LGHNT and CDR2 as FRNRAP. The CDR3 runs 12 residues. This CDR3 is CASGVGGHEQYF. The CDR3 region has the DNA TGTGCTAGTGGTGTCGGGGGGCACGAGCAGTACTTC.

This clonotype was seen at least ten times. The rearrangement uses TRBV6-5 and TRBJ2-1, with D perhaps matching TRBD1 (5 bases). CDR3 length: 14 amino acids. Trimming took 0 bases from V and 9 from J, leaving 12 bases between them. Germline V lookup: CDR1 MNHEY, CDR2 SVGAGI. Written as DNA, the CDR3 is TGTGCCAGCAGTTACTCGCCTAGGGGTGGTGAGCAGTTCTTC. Translated: CASSYSPRGGEQFF.

V is TRBV13 and J is TRBJ2-3, with 7 bases matching TRBD1. The CDR3 covers 15 residues. CDR1 is PRHDT, CDR2 FYEKMQ, per germline (reference sequence). V shed 3 bases and J 5 bases; nucleotides not matched to a gene: 8. CDR3 loop: CASSFLGQAGDTQYF. The CDR3 bases are TGTGCCAGCAGCTTCCTAGGACAGGCAGGAGATACGCAGTATTTT. Full variable domain (rest looked up from reference TRBV13 and TRBJ2-3): AAGVIQSPRHLIKEKRETATLKCYPIPRHDTVYWYQQGPGQDPQFLISFYEKMQSDKGSIPDRFSAQQFSDYHSELNMSSLELGDSALYFCASSFLGQAGDTQYFGPGTRLTVL.

With respect to this clonotype: The junction and the germline gene differ at one end; a read error may be behind it. The V gene is TRBV6-8, the J gene TRBJ2-2; TRBD2 is a possible D gene (5 bases). The CDR3 is 14 amino acids. CDR1 and CDR2 (germline): MNHGY, SAAAGT. Written as DNA, the CDR3 is TGTGCCAGCAGTTCATTGACTGCGACCGGGAAGCTGTTTTTT. Translated: CASSSLTATGKLFF.

This clonotype was counted only a few times. The gene calls are TRBV19 and TRBJ2-7, with D perhaps matching TRBD1 (7 bases). Germline V gene data show CDR1 as LNHDA and CDR2 as SQIVND (reference sequence). The ends were cut back, 5 bases at V and 3 bases at J, with 23 bases in the middle. CDR3 size: 17 residues. CDR3 coding DNA: TGTGCCAGTAGTGACAGGGAGGTCTCGGACTTGTTCTACGAGCAGTACTTC. It codes for CASSDREVSDLFYEQYF.

The sample holds a few counts of this clonotype. The chain combines TRBV6-2 or TRBV6-3 with TRBJ1-4, with a tentative D call TRBD1 (5 bases). The CDR3 has 16 residues. The V gene lost 0 bases and the J gene lost 3 bases, with 11 bases spanning the gap. Germline V lookup: CDR1 MNHEY, CDR2 SVGEGT. CDR3 nucleotide sequence: TGTGCCAGCAGTTACTCGGCGCAGGGACCTAATGAAAAACTGTTTTTT. Protein: CASSYSAQGPNEKLFF.

The chain carries TRBV7-2 and TRBJ2-2, with D perhaps matching TRBD1 (6 bases). This CDR3 spans 15 amino acids. V was shortened by 6 bases and J by 3 bases, with 14 bases between the two germline ends. Germline loops: CDR1 SGHTA, CDR2 FQGNSA. The CDR3 spells CASRRTWGHTGELFF. The CDR3 DNA reads as TGTGCCAGCAGGAGGACATGGGGGCACACCGGGGAGCTGTTTTTT.

The rearrangement joins TRBV19 to TRBJ2-5; 9 bases map to TRBD1. J was trimmed by 4 bases and V by 6 bases; bases with no gene match: 15. The CDR3 has 17 amino acids. Germline-derived CDR1 and CDR2 are LNHDA and SQIVND (reference sequence). The CDR3: CASSYLFTGTGRETQYF. CDR3 DNA sequence: TGTGCCAGTAGCTATCTATTTACCGGGACAGGGAGAGAGACCCAGTACTTC.

This sequence joins TRBV20-1 and TRBJ2-5; maybe TRBD1 (6 bases). The CDR3 has 13 residues. V was cut by 7 bases and J by 0 bases, with 12 bases left in between. Germline V gene sequence: CDR1 DFQATT, CDR2 SNEGSKA (reference sequence). CDR3 nucleotide sequence: TGCAGTGTCCAGAAGGGGGACCAAGAGACCCAGTACTTC. This translates into CSVQKGDQETQYF.

The rearrangement links TRBV19 to TRBJ1-5; weak D call: TRBD1 (6 bases). CDR3 length: 15 residues. The germline V and J ends were trimmed by 6 bases and 5 bases, with 17 bases remaining between them. The germline V gene encodes CDR1 LNHDA and CDR2 SQIVND (reference sequence). The chain's CDR3 is CASRTDGGRDQPQHF. The CDR3 DNA sequence: TGTGCCAGTAGGACGGACGGGGGGCGGGATCAGCCCCAGCATTTT.

The chain has TRBV4-3 and TRBJ1-5; no reliable D call. Trimming pared 4 bases from V and 9 bases from J, leaving 16 bases between. Looked up from germline, CDR1 is LGHNA and CDR2 is YSLEER. There are 14 residues in the CDR3. DNA of the CDR3: TGCGCCAGCAGCCTTGATGAGGGAATGCGGCCCCAGCATTTT. Its protein is CASSLDEGMRPQHF.

This clonotype has just a few counts. The rearrangement joins TRBV9 to TRBJ2-1, with TRBD2 identical over 10 bases. Germline V gene lookup returns CDR1 SGDLS and CDR2 YYNGEE. This CDR3 is built from 17 residues. Trimming took 3 bases from V and 4 from J; bases not matched to a gene: 10. The CDR3 sequence is CASSATGTLAGYNEQFF. The CDR3 DNA is TGTGCCAGCAGCGCCACAGGTACACTAGCGGGGTACAATGAGCAGTTCTTC.

This clonotype was recorded at least ten times. This rearrangement joins TRBV7-2 to TRBJ2-6, with TRBD1 matching 7 bases. This CDR3 comprises 18 residues. Trimming took 8 bases from V and 0 from J; bases not matched to a gene: 13. CDR1 and CDR2 (germline): SGHTA, FQGNSA. The CDR3 here is CASRDVDRALSGANVLTF. The CDR3 DNA follows: TGTGCCAGCCGCGATGTTGACAGGGCCCTCTCTGGGGCCAACGTCCTGACTTTC. The variable domain in full, completed from reference TRBV7-2 and TRBJ2-6, reads GAGVSQSPSNKVTEKGKDVELRCDPISGHTALYWYRQSLGQGLEFLIYFQGNSAPDKSGLPSDRFSAERTGGSVSTLTIQRTQQEDSAVYLCASRDVDRALSGANVLTFGAGSRLTVL.

V and J are TRBV27 and TRBJ1-2; maybe TRBD1 (5 bases). V dropped 6 bases and J dropped 4 bases, with 18 bases sitting between them. Looked up from germline, CDR1 is MNHEY and CDR2 is SMNVEV (reference sequence). The CDR3 length is 15 residues. CDR3 sequence reads: CASRFGTDSRYGYTF. CDR3 nucleotide sequence: TGTGCCAGCAGGTTCGGGACCGACAGCCGCTATGGCTACACCTTC.

The CDR3 region has the DNA TGTGCCAGCAGTTACTCGAGTTCAGTTGGGTACTCCTATAATTCACCCCTCCACTTT. Its translation: CASSYSSSVGYSYNSPLHF. The chain carries TRBV6-6 and TRBJ1-6; D is uncertain. The CDR3 sequence is 19 residues long. V gave up 0 bases and J gave up 0 bases, with 15 bases separating them. Germline V CDR1 and CDR2: MNHNY, SVGAGI (reference sequence).

The rearrangement joins TRBV13 to TRBJ2-5; 10 positions agree with TRBD2. The germline CDR1 and CDR2 sequences are PRHDT and FYEKMQ (reference sequence). The CDR3 runs 16 residues. The trim removed 3 bases at V and 5 bases at J, leaving 9 bases unmatched. CDR3 loop: CASSFSSGGARETQYF. CDR3 sequence (DNA): TGTGCCAGCAGCTTCTCGAGCGGGGGGGCCCGGGAGACCCAGTACTTC.

This clonotype appeared a few times. This rearrangement joins TRBV9 to TRBJ2-1; the D is unclear. The CDR3 length is 13 residues. Germline values: CDR1 SGDLS, CDR2 YYNGEE. Trimming cost V 0 bases and J 5 bases, with 6 bases left between them. The CDR3 spells CASSVEQNNEQFF. The CDR3 region has the DNA TGTGCCAGCAGCGTAGAACAGAACAATGAGCAGTTCTTC.

A few counts support this clonotype. This chain connects TRBV5-4 to TRBJ1-4; TRBD1 is a possible D gene (6 bases). The CDR3 length is 14 residues. Germline CDR1 and CDR2: SGHNT and YYREEE (reference sequence). The ends were cut back, 6 bases at V and 8 bases at J, with 17 bases in the middle. In DNA form, the CDR3 reads TGTGCCAGCAAACTACAGGGAGAAGAAGAAAAACTGTTTTTT. Translation: CASKLQGEEEKLFF. Variable domain in full (rest from reference TRBV5-4 and TRBJ1-4): ETGVTQSPTHLIKTRGQQVTLRCSSQSGHNTVSWYQQALGQGPQFIFQYYREEENGRGNFPPRFSGLQFPNYSSELNVNALELDDSALYLCASKLQGEEEKLFFGSGTQLSVL.

This clonotype was picked up a small number of times. V usage is TRBV11-2 and J usage is TRBJ2-3, with D perhaps matching TRBD1 (5 bases). The CDR3 covers 16 residues. Looked up from germline, CDR1 is SGHAT and CDR2 is FQNNGV. V was trimmed by 5 bases and J by 2 bases, leaving 17 bases between them. As DNA, the CDR3 is TGTGCCAGCAGCCCGAGGTGGGGCGAGAACACAGATACGCAGTATTTT. Its translation: CASSPRWGENTDTQYF.

The chain has TRBV6-8 and TRBJ2-1; D gene uncertain. Trimming removed 5 bases from V and 10 bases from J, with 18 bases in between. CDR1 is MNHGY and CDR2 is SAAAGT in the germline V gene. The length of the CDR3 is 14 residues. CDR3 loop: CASSRIGSGWEQFF. CDR3 coding DNA: TGTGCCAGCAGTAGAATAGGGTCCGGTTGGGAGCAGTTCTTC.

The chain combines TRBV28 with TRBJ1-2, with D possibly TRBD1 on 5 matching bases. V shed 5 bases and J shed 8 bases, with 15 bases lying between them. This CDR3 is 13 amino acids long. Germline CDR1 and CDR2: MDHEN and SYDVKM. The CDR3 DNA sequence: TGTGCCAGCAGTCAAACAAGCTGGGACGGCTACACCTTC. Its translation: CASSQTSWDGYTF.

This chain connects TRBV6-1 to TRBJ2-5; 7 nucleotides agree with TRBD1. J was trimmed by 1 base and V by 8 bases; bases with no gene match: 7. The CDR3 contains 14 residues. Germline V CDR1 and CDR2: MNHNS, SASEGT. In nucleotides, the CDR3 is TGTGCCAGCCGTGGCAGGGGGACCCAAGAGACCCAGTACTTC. It translates to CASRGRGTQETQYF.